The source of this TCR beta chain is a study of shared clonotypes between healthy human individuals (dated by TCRdb to about 2020). About the study as a whole: Three men and a couple of women, aged 18 to 49 years, made up the cohort. Per donor, three plates each were used for CD4 naive and CD4 memory, two for CD8 naive, and one for CD8 memory. The study deeply sequenced blood TCR repertoires of about five healthy adults to estimate repertoire size and the extent of clonotype sharing between individuals. To increase sequencing depth and limit assay-specific biases, TCR repertoire library preparation and sequencing were carried out by different laboratories using diverse techniques. Between about 0.85 and 9.5 billion PBMCs per donor were obtained by leukapheresis. Overall study outcomes, separate from this receptor: Based on pairwise subsampling, the degree of clonotype sharing among donors was expected to be affected by sequencing depth. Even with the large sequencing depth, rarefaction of the sorted-subset datasets indicated that sequencing was incomplete. About 4.5% of naive CD4, roughly 3.5% of naive CD8, roughly 2.4% of memory CD4, and 0.35% to 0.4% of memory CD8 clonotypes were shared across four donors. Higher generation probabilities were observed for clonotypes shared by all four sorted-subset donors than for non-shared clonotypes. Sampling was restricted to blood, and TCR repertoires in tissues likely differ from the TCR repertoires found in blood. The small number of donors limited the genetic and exposure-history diversity represented. Naive subsets generally had larger estimated clonotype richness than memory subsets did.

The donors were healthy, HIV-negative adults who had no recently reported acute infections or vaccinations. Every donor was a Caucasian adult living in Nashville, Tennessee, USA. Magnetic negative selection was used to enrich CD4+ T cells, after which naive cells were positively selected on CD45RA and the negative fraction became the memory subset. After blood collection by leukapheresis, PBMCs were isolated using Ficoll-Histopaque density gradient centrifugation and then cryopreserved in the vapor phase of liquid nitrogen. Purity and quantity of every magnetically sorted T cell population were checked by analytical flow cytometry. Genomic DNA was isolated from every sorted fraction and measured by UV absorbance on a Nanodrop 2000c. Remarks on this clone: The antigen this receptor binds is unknown. Base qualities are not recorded, but no much larger clone differs from it by a single base.

TCR CDR3 regions were amplified from genomic DNA by multiplex PCR using the deep immunoSEQ assay. Genomic DNA extracted from each cell subset was distributed evenly over all wells of several immunoSEQ 96-well plates, and each plate served as one replicate. Each replicate PCR for sorted subsets received about 210 ng genomic DNA, equal to 28,000 or so T cell genomes. Purified libraries were measured with a Qubit 3.0 fluorometer, size-checked on a Bioanalyzer 2100, and measured again with the KAPA Library Quantification kit. Each immunoSEQ 96-well plate was sequenced on its own single-read 150-cycle Illumina NextSeq 550 flow cell. Processing in the source paper ran as follows. Because only junctional sequences without quality scores were contained in the immunoSEQ output, filtering matching that applied to full-length reads could not be performed. To assign V/J genes and CDR3, sequences were annotated against IMGT germline references using PyIR, a Python wrapper for IgBLAST v1.9. Reads were filtered out if the reads had weak V/J assignments (E-value above 1e-6), no CDR3, stop codons, out-of-frame junctions, or ambiguous translated residues. V3J clonotypes were defined by identical inferred V gene, J gene, and CDR3 amino acid sequence. Percentage overlap between repertoires was calculated by dividing the number of shared unique clonotypes by the size of the smaller repertoire. Richness of each repertoire was evaluated using RTK rarefaction, the Chao1 estimator, and Recon v2.1 estimates of unobserved clonotypes. OLGA was used to compute generation probabilities for all TCRbeta clonotypes that the gDNA method yielded from four donors. TCRdb mirrors the immuneACCESS table, restricted to in-frame sequences. Some clones are absent from its copies; in checked studies, under half trace to an unresolved V gene, and the reason for the others is unknown. V, J and clone size were drawn from that table, and D and trimming were deduced from the DNA. Across this sample there are about 2.3 million clones, with 85% to 95% seen only once. 0.37% of the sample comes from the top ten.

Sample: naive CD4+ T cells from PBMCs. The cell subset or site label, read with the paper, signifies: CD45RA+ positively selected. The receptor's source is a man aged 18 to 35 in good health. Some clones in this sample may be carry-over from other donors' samples.

The base sequence is TGTGCCAGCAGAACGGACGGGGGCTACACCTTC. Its protein product is CASRTDGGYTF. Recombination connected TRBV28 to TRBJ1-2; the D gene cannot be resolved reliably. V and J lose 6 bases and 8 bases, and a span of 10 bases separates them. The CDR3 runs 11 amino acids, cysteine and phenylalanine included. CDR3 DNA is the only sequence kept; it has 33 bases, read in frame from the first base. According to the germline V gene, CDR1 reads MDHEN and CDR2 reads SYDVKM.